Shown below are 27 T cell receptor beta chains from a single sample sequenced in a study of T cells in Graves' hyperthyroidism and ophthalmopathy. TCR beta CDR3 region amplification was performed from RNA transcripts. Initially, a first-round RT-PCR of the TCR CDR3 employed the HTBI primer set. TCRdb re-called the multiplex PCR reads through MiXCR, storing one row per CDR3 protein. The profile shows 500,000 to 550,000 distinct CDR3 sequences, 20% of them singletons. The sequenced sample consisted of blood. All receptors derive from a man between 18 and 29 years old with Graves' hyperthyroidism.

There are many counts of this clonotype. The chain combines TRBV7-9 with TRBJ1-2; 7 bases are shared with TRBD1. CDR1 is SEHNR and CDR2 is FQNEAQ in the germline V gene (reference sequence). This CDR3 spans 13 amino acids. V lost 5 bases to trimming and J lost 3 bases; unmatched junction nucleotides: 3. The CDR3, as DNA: TGTGCCAGCAGCATTGGGACAGACTATGGCTACACCTTC. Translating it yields CASSIGTDYGYTF.

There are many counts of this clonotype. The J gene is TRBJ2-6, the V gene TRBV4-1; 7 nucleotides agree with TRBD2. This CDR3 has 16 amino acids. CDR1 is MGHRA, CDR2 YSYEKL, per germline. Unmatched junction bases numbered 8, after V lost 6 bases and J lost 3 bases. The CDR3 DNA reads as TGCGCCAGCAGGCCCGTGCCGGGAGGTGGGGCCAACGTCCTGACTTTC. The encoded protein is CASRPVPGGGANVLTF.

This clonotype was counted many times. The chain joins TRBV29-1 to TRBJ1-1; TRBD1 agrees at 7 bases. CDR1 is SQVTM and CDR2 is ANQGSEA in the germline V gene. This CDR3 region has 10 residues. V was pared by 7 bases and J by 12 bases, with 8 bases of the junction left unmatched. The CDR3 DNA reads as TGCAGCGGACAGGGAGTAACAACTTTCTTT. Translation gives CSGQGVTTFF.

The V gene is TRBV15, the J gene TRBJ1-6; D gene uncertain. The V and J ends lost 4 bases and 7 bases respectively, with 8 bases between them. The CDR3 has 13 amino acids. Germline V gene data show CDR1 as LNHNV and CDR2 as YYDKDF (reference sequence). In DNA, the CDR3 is TGTGCCACCAGCACCGGGTCCAATTCACCCCTCCACTTT. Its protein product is CATSTGSNSPLHF.

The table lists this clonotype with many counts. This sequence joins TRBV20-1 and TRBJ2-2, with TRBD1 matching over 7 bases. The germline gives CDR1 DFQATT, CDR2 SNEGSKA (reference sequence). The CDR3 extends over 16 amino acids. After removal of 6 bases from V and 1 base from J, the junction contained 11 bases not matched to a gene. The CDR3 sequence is CSANLPDRKNTGELFF. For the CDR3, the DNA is TGCAGTGCCAACCTCCCGGACAGGAAGAACACCGGGGAGCTGTTTTTT.

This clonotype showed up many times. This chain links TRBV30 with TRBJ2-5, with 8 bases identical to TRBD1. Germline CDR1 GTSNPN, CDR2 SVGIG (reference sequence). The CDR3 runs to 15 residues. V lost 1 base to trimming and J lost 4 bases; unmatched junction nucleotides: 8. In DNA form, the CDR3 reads TGTGCCTGGAGTGCGGCGACAGGGGACCGAGAGACCCAGTACTTC. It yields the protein CAWSAATGDRETQYF.

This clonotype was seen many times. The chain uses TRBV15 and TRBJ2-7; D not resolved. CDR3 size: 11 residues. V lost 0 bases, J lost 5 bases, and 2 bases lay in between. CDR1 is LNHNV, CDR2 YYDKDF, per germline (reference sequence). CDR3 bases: TGTGCCACCAGCAGAGAACACGAGCAGTACTTC. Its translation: CATSREHEQYF.

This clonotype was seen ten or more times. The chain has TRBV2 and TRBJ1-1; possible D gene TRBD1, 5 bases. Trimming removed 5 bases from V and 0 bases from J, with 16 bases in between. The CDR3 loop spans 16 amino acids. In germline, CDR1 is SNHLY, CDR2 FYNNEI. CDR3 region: CASSSRVRVVNTEAFF. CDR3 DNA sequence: TGTGCCAGCAGTTCCCGAGTCAGGGTTGTGAACACTGAAGCTTTCTTT.

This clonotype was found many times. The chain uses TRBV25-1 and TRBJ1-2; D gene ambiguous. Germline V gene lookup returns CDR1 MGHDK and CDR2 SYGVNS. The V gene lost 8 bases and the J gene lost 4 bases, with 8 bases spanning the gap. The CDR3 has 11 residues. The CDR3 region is CASLSSYGYTF. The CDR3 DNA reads TGTGCCAGCTTGTCCTCCTATGGCTACACCTTC.

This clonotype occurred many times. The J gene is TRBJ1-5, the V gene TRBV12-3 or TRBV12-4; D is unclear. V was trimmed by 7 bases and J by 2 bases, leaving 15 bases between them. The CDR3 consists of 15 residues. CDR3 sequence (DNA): TGTGCCAGCACCACCTTTGCGGCGGGCAATCAGCCCCAGCATTTT. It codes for CASTTFAAGNQPQHF.

The CDR3 spells CASTARGFGYTF. The CDR3 DNA follows: TGTGCCAGTACCGCCAGGGGGTTTGGCTACACCTTC. This chain connects TRBV30 to TRBJ1-2; 7 nucleotides line up with TRBD1. The germline gives CDR1 GTSNPN, CDR2 SVGIG (reference sequence). This CDR3 spans 12 amino acids. V lost 8 bases and J lost 7; bases outside the gene matches: 10.

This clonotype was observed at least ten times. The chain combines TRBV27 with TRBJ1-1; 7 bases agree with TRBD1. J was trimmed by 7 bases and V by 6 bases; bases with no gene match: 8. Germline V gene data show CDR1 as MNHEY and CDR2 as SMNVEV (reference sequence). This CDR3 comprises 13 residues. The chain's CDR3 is CASSQGGLGEAFF. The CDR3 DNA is TGTGCCAGCAGCCAAGGGGGCCTCGGTGAAGCTTTCTTT.

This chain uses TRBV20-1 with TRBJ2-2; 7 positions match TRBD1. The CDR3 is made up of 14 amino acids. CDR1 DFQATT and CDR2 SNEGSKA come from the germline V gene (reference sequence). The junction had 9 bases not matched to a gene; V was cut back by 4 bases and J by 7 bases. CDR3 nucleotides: TGCAGTGCTACTGACAGGGTACTGGTCGGGGAGCTGTTTTTT. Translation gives CSATDRVLVGELFF.

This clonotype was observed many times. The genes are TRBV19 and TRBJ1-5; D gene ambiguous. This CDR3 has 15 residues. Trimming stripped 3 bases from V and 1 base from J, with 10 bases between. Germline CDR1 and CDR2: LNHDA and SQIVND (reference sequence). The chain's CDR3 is CASSMTGLSNQPQHF. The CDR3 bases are TGTGCCAGTAGTATGACCGGACTGAGCAATCAGCCCCAGCATTTT.

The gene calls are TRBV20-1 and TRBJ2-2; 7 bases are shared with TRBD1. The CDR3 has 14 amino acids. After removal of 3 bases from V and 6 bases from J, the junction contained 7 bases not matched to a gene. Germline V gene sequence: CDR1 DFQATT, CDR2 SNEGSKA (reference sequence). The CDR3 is CSASEDRIAGELFF. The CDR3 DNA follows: TGCAGTGCTAGCGAGGACAGGATAGCCGGGGAGCTGTTTTTT.

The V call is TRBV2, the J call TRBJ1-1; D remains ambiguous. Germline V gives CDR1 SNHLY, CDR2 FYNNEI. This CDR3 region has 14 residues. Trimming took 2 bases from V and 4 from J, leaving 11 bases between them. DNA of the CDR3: TGTGCCAGCAGTGAACACGGGCCAGGCACTGAAGCTTTCTTT. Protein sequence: CASSEHGPGTEAFF.

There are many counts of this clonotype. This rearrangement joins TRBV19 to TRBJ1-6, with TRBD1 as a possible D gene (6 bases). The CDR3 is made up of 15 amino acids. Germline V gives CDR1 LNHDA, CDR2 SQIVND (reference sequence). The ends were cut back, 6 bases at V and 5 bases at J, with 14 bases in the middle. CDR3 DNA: TGTGCCAGTAGCCCAAGGGGGGGCGATAATTCACCCCTCCACTTT. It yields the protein CASSPRGGDNSPLHF.

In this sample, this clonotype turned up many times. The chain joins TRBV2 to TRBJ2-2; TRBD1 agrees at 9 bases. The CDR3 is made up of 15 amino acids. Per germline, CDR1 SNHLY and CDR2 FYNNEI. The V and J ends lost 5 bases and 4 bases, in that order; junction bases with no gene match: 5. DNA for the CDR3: TGTGCCAGCAGTATATTGACAGGGGGCACCGGGGAGCTGTTTTTT. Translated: CASSILTGGTGELFF.

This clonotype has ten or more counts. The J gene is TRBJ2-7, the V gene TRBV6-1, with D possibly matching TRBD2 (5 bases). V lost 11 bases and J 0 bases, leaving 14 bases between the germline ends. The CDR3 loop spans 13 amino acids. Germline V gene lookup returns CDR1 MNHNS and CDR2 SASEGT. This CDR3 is CARRWAISYEQYF. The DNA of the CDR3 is TGTGCCCGGAGGTGGGCAATCTCCTACGAGCAGTACTTC.

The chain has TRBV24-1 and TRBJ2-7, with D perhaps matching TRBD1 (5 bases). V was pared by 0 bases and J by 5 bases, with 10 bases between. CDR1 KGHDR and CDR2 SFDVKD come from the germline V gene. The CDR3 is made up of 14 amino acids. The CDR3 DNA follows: TGTGCCACCAGTGATTTGTTGTCAGGGAACGAGCAGTACTTC. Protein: CATSDLLSGNEQYF.

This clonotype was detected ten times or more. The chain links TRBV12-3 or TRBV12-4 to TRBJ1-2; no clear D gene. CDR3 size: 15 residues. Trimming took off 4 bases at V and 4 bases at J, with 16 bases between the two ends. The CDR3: CASSSTDSPLYGYTF. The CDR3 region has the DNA TGTGCCAGCAGTTCTACGGACTCGCCCCTCTATGGCTACACCTTC.

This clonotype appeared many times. The CDR3 region is CASSERRQGRIEFGYTF. In DNA, the CDR3 is TGTGCCAGCAGTGAGCGGAGGCAGGGACGAATTGAATTTGGCTACACCTTC. This chain connects TRBV6-1 to TRBJ1-2, with D possibly matching TRBD1 (5 bases). V lost 3 bases to trimming and J lost 7 bases, with 24 bases between them. This CDR3 spans 17 amino acids. Looked up from germline, CDR1 is MNHNS and CDR2 is SASEGT.

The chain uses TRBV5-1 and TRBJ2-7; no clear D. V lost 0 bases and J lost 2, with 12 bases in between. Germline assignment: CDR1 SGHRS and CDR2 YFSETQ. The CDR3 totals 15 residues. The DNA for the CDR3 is TGCGCCAGCAGCTTGGAGCCTCTCGCAACCTACGAGCAGTACTTC. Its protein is CASSLEPLATYEQYF. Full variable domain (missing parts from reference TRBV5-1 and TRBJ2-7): KAGVTQTPRYLIKTRGQQVTLSCSPISGHRSVSWYQQTPGQGLQFLFEYFSETQRNKGNFPGRFSGRQFSNSRSEMNVSTLELGDSALYLCASSLEPLATYEQYFGPGTRLTVT.

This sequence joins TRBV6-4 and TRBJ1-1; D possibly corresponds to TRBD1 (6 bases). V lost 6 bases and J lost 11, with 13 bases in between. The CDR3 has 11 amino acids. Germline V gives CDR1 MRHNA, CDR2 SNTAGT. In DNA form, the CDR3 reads TGTGCCAGCAGGGCAGGACAGCCGGCTTTCTTT. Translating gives CASRAGQPAFF.

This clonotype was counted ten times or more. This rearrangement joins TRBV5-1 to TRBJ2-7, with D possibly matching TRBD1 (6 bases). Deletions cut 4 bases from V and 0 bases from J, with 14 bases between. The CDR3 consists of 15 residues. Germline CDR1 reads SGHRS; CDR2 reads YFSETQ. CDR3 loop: CASSPDRSYSYEQYF. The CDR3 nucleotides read TGCGCCAGCAGCCCAGACAGGTCTTACTCCTACGAGCAGTACTTC.

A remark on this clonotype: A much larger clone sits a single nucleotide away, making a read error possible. Here the CDR3 reads CASICGRLEGNTIYF. Written as DNA, the CDR3 is TGTGCCAGTATATGTGGCCGGCTTGAGGGAAACACCATATATTTT. This chain links TRBV19 with TRBJ1-3; D gene uncertain. The CDR3 spans 15 residues. V was pared by 7 bases and J by 4 bases, with 17 bases between. From germline, CDR1 is LNHDA and CDR2 SQIVND (reference sequence).

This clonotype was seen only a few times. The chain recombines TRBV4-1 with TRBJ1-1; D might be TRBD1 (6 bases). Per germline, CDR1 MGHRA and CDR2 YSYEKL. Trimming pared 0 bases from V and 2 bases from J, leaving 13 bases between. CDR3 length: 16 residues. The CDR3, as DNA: TGCGCCAGCAGCCAAGAGAGAAGCAGGGGAAACACTGAAGCTTTCTTT. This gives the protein CASSQERSRGNTEAFF.